This T cell receptor beta chain was sequenced in a study of cytomegalovirus exposure and HLA in healthy donors. Turning to this clone: No antigen is known for it.

A multiplex PCR was run with 60 Vbeta primers and 13 Jbeta primers. This table comes from immunoSEQ multiplex PCR, and its TCRdb copy is limited to in-frame clones, with some not included. The table shows roughly 190,000 clones, with around 83% occurring only once. The CDR3 runs 17 residues. Germline CDR1 reads LGHNA; CDR2 reads YNFKEQ. Trimming removed 0 bases from V and 5 bases from J, with 19 bases in between. General observations from the study: The authors later found HLA-associated TCR beta chains more clonally expanded than equally common others. The majority of TCR sequences were rare, yet some public TCRs appeared in many donors. Cytomegalovirus status was reportedly diagnosed by the classifier with high specificity and sensitivity. Donors were assumed by presence/absence analyses to have roughly uniform sequencing depth.

The TCR was taken from a man in his forties or fifties in good health and CMV-seropositive. The gene calls are TRBV4-2 and TRBJ1-2, with a tentative D call TRBD1 (5 bases). Specimen: PBMCs. The CDR3 nucleotides are TGTGCCAGCAGCCAAGAGGGGATAGGGTCGGGGGAGTATGGCTACACCTTC. Its protein is CASSQEGIGSGEYGYTF.